These 15 T cell receptor beta chains originate from one sample sequenced in a study of beta chain features in type 1 diabetes. What was sequenced were expressed TCRB transcripts, since all of the isolated RNA had been reverse transcribed. Clones were read by immunoSEQ multiplex PCR, and TCRdb kept only the in-frame ones, dropping some. Of 450,000 to 550,000 clones listed, about 30% are singletons. Sequenced material: naive CD4+ T cells from blood. Source of these receptors: a young man in good health.

The V call is TRBV7-9, the J call TRBJ2-2; D not resolved. The CDR3 length is 14 residues. The V end was cut by 1 base, the J end by 0 bases, with 3 bases between. CDR1 SEHNR and CDR2 FQNEAQ come from the germline V gene (reference sequence). In DNA form, the CDR3 reads TGTGCCAGCAGCTTAGTTACGAACACCGGGGAGCTGTTTTTT. Encoded protein: CASSLVTNTGELFF.

The chain carries TRBV29-1 and TRBJ2-7, with D unclear. The CDR3 covers 11 residues. Trimming pared 7 bases from V and 3 bases from J, leaving 10 bases between. Germline V gene sequence: CDR1 SQVTM, CDR2 ANQGSEA. For the CDR3, the DNA is TGCAGCGCAATAGGGTTCTACGAGCAGTACTTC. It codes for CSAIGFYEQYF.

This clone was seen a handful of times. The V call is TRBV30, the J call TRBJ1-4; TRBD1 aligns across 8 bases. The CDR3 loop spans 17 amino acids. CDR1 and CDR2 from the germline V gene are GTSNPN and SVGIG (reference sequence). Unmatched junction bases numbered 15, after V lost 1 base and J lost 8 bases. The CDR3 DNA reads TGTGCCTGGAGTGCCCGCGCGGGACAGGCGAAGGGCGAAAAACTGTTTTTT. This gives the protein CAWSARAGQAKGEKLFF.

This chain joins TRBV6-6 and TRBJ2-1; 10 bases match TRBD2. The CDR3 totals 15 residues. V gave up 2 bases and J gave up 6 bases; unmatched junction bases: 4. Germline CDR1 and CDR2: MNHNY and SVGAGI (reference sequence). This CDR3 is CASSYRLAGVNEQFF. CDR3 bases: TGTGCCAGCAGTTACCGCCTAGCGGGAGTCAATGAGCAGTTCTTC.

This clone was counted between two and nine times. The gene calls are TRBV4-1 and TRBJ2-1; D not resolved. Germline V CDR1 and CDR2: MGHRA, YSYEKL. V was cut by 0 bases and J by 3 bases, with 6 bases left in between. The CDR3 extends over 14 amino acids. DNA for the CDR3: TGCGCCAGCAGCCAAGAACTCGGCTACAATGAGCAGTTCTTC. This gives the protein CASSQELGYNEQFF.

In this sample, this clone turned up a few times. The chain employs TRBV29-1 and TRBJ1-2; D call uncertain. This CDR3 has 14 amino acids. V lost 4 bases and J lost 2, with 14 bases in between. Germline CDR1 reads SQVTM; CDR2 reads ANQGSEA. CDR3 DNA: TGCAGCGTTGCCGGCAGGTACAGAAACTATGGCTACACCTTC. It codes for CSVAGRYRNYGYTF.

This clone appeared a few times. The J gene is TRBJ2-2, the V gene TRBV2; TRBD2 agrees at 7 bases. Per the germline V gene, CDR1 is SNHLY and CDR2 is FYNNEI. The junction had 2 bases not matched to a gene; V was cut back by 1 base and J by 6 bases. The CDR3 runs to 14 residues. As DNA, the CDR3 is TGTGCCAGCAGTGAAGAAGCGGGATCCGGGGAGCTGTTTTTT. Amino acids: CASSEEAGSGELFF.

In the case of this clone: Other nucleotide sequences in the sample specify the same CDR3. The rearrangement links TRBV20-1 to TRBJ1-4, with D unresolved. The CDR3 sequence is 11 residues long. Germline V lookup: CDR1 DFQATT, CDR2 SNEGSKA (reference sequence). V was pared by 6 bases and J by 8 bases, with 10 bases between. CDR3: CSASRGEKLFF. In DNA form, the CDR3 reads TGCAGTGCGAGCCGAGGGGAAAAACTGTTTTTT.

This clone has only a few counts. The chain links TRBV25-1 to TRBJ2-7, with TRBD2 matching over 9 bases. CDR3 size: 14 residues. The germline CDR1 and CDR2 sequences are MGHDK and SYGVNS. J gave up 7 bases and V 4 bases, and 8 bases lay outside the gene matches. CDR3 bases: TGTGCCAGCAGTGCTGCGGGAGGGCCCGGGGAGCAGTACTTC. It is translated as CASSAAGGPGEQYF.

V and J are TRBV15 and TRBJ2-2, with D uncertain. The CDR3 covers 15 residues. From germline, CDR1 is LNHNV and CDR2 YYDKDF (reference sequence). V lost 0 bases and J lost 0, with 5 bases in between. CDR3: CATSRDSTNTGELFF. The CDR3 nucleotides are TGTGCCACCAGCAGAGATAGCACGAACACCGGGGAGCTGTTTTTT.

This clone was seen a few times. The chain recombines TRBV27 with TRBJ2-1, with 9 bases lining up with TRBD1. CDR1 and CDR2 (germline): MNHEY, SMNVEV (reference sequence). CDR3 size: 15 residues. J gave up 3 bases and V 2 bases, and 2 bases lay outside the gene matches. The CDR3 region is CASSLGDRVYNEQFF. CDR3 DNA sequence: TGTGCCAGCAGTTTAGGGGACAGGGTCTACAATGAGCAGTTCTTC.

This clone was observed a handful of times. This chain links TRBV30 with TRBJ2-1; unclear D gene. The germline CDR1 and CDR2 sequences are GTSNPN and SVGIG (reference sequence). The V end was cut by 0 bases, the J end by 7 bases, with 4 bases between. The CDR3 is made up of 11 amino acids. The CDR3 nucleotides are TGTGCCTGGAGTGTAAATAATGAGCAGTTCTTC. Translation: CAWSVNNEQFF.

This sequence joins TRBV5-1 and TRBJ2-1; 11 nucleotides match TRBD2. Germline CDR1 and CDR2: SGHRS and YFSETQ. The CDR3 totals 15 residues. V was clipped by 0 bases and J by 7 bases; unmatched bases: 3. This CDR3 reads CASSLELAGVNEQFF. The CDR3 coding sequence is TGCGCCAGCAGCTTGGAACTAGCGGGAGTGAATGAGCAGTTCTTC. The full variable domain, with the rest looked up from reference TRBV5-1 and TRBJ2-1, is KAGVTQTPRYLIKTRGQQVTLSCSPISGHRSVSWYQQTPGQGLQFLFEYFSETQRNKGNFPGRFSGRQFSNSRSEMNVSTLELGDSALYLCASSLELAGVNEQFFGPGTRLTVL.

The gene calls are TRBV11-2 and TRBJ2-3; 12 bases fit TRBD2. The CDR3 sequence is 15 residues long. The ends lost 10 bases at V and 4 bases at J; junction bases unmatched: 9. Germline assignment: CDR1 SGHAT and CDR2 FQNNGV. CDR3 residues: CATGLAGSTADTQYF. The CDR3 nucleotides are TGTGCCACCGGACTAGCGGGAAGTACGGCAGATACGCAGTATTTT.

The sample holds a few counts of this clone. This chain connects TRBV13 to TRBJ2-2; D is unresolved. CDR3 length: 17 residues. The germline V and J ends were trimmed by 4 bases and 3 bases, with 18 bases remaining between them. Germline assignment: CDR1 PRHDT and CDR2 FYEKMQ (reference sequence). CDR3 sequence reads: CASSSLDRRVHTGELFF. DNA for the CDR3: TGTGCCAGCAGCTCCCTAGATCGTAGGGTGCACACCGGGGAGCTGTTTTTT.